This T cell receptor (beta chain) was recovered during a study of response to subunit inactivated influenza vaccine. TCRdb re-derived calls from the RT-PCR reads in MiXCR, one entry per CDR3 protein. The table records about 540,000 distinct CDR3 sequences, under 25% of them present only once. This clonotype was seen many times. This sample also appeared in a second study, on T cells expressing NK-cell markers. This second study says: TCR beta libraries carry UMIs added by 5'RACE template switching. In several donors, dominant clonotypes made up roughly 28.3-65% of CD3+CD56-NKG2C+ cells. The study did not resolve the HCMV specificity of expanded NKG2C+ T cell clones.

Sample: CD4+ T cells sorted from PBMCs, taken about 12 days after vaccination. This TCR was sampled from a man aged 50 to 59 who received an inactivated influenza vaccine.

Here the CDR3 reads CASSGRGGNTEAFF. The CDR3 DNA is TGTGCCAGCAGCGGCAGGGGAGGAAACACTGAAGCTTTCTTT. The gene calls are TRBV12-3 or TRBV12-4 and TRBJ1-1; D is perhaps TRBD1 (6 bases). V lost 6 bases and J 2 bases, leaving 13 bases between the germline ends. The CDR3 runs to 14 residues.